The rows below give T cell receptor beta chains drawn from one sample of a study of blood T cell repertoires in COVID-19. This table comes from immunoSEQ multiplex PCR, and its TCRdb copy is limited to in-frame clones, with some not included. The sample carries around 120,000 clones, around four fifths recorded once. Material for sequencing was peripheral blood. These receptors all stem from a human donor in a cohort sampled during active COVID-19. Both conserved end residues are part of each CDR3. A D gene is named only where the DNA matches it firmly. Where a row states a size, it is once, few, many or the class of an expanded clone; other rows omit it.

d_gene: TRBD1
j_gene: TRBJ2-7
v_gene: TRBV7-2
abundance: once
CDR3nt: TGTGCCAGCAGCTTAGTAGGGACAGGGGCGTTGGGCGAGCAGTACTTC
CDR3aa: CASSLVGTGALGEQYF

d_gene: .
j_gene: TRBJ1-6
v_gene: TRBV2
abundance: .
CDR3nt: TGTGCCAGCAGTGTAGGGGTAGGTTCACCCCTCCACTTT
CDR3aa: CASSVGVGSPLHF

d_gene: .
j_gene: TRBJ2-6
v_gene: TRBV2
abundance: .
CDR3nt: TGTGCCAGCAGTAGGGGGACTGGGGCCAACGTCCTGACTTTC
CDR3aa: CASSRGTGANVLTF

d_gene: .
j_gene: TRBJ2-3
v_gene: TRBV9
abundance: .
CDR3nt: TGTGCCAGCAGCCGAGGGGGGGGCCCAGATACGCAGTATTTT
CDR3aa: CASSRGGGPDTQYF

d_gene: TRBD1
j_gene: TRBJ2-1
v_gene: TRBV28
abundance: .
CDR3nt: TGTGCCAGCACCCAAGCCGGGGACAGTTACAATGAGCAGTTCTTC
CDR3aa: CASTQAGDSYNEQFF

d_gene: TRBD2
j_gene: TRBJ2-3
v_gene: TRBV4-1
abundance: few
CDR3nt: TGCGCCAGCAGGAAACGGACTAGCGACGCAGATACGCAGTATTTT
CDR3aa: CASRKRTSDADTQYF

d_gene: .
j_gene: TRBJ1-2
v_gene: TRBV5-1
abundance: .
CDR3nt: TGCGCCAGCAGCTTTCAGGGGAACAAGTATGGCTACACCTTC
CDR3aa: CASSFQGNKYGYTF

d_gene: .
j_gene: TRBJ2-1
v_gene: TRBV7-8
abundance: .
CDR3nt: TGTGCCAGCAGCTTACTAGGCGGCGAGACTGAGCAGTTCTTC
CDR3aa: CASSLLGGETEQFF

d_gene: TRBD2
j_gene: TRBJ2-7
v_gene: TRBV6-5
abundance: .
CDR3nt: TGTGCCAGCAGTTACTCGCCTAGCGGGGGAACCTACGAGCAGTACTTC
CDR3aa: CASSYSPSGGTYEQYF

d_gene: .
j_gene: TRBJ2-7
v_gene: TRBV2
abundance: .
CDR3nt: TGTGCCAGCACCCCCCGCCAGGGGTACGAGCAGTACTTC
CDR3aa: CASTPRQGYEQYF

d_gene: TRBD1
j_gene: TRBJ1-2
v_gene: TRBV2
abundance: .
CDR3nt: TGTGCCAGCAGTCTGTATCAGGGGGCGGGCTATGGCTACACCTTC
CDR3aa: CASSLYQGAGYGYTF

d_gene: .
j_gene: TRBJ2-7
v_gene: TRBV7-2
abundance: .
CDR3nt: TGTGCCAGCAGCGCGGACTATTCCTACGAGCAGTACTTC
CDR3aa: CASSADYSYEQYF

d_gene: .
j_gene: TRBJ1-4
v_gene: TRBV6-5
abundance: .
CDR3nt: TGTGCCAGCAGTTACCGGGTAGGGGGTGAAAAACTGTTTTTT
CDR3aa: CASSYRVGGEKLFF

d_gene: .
j_gene: TRBJ2-5
v_gene: TRBV29-1
abundance: .
CDR3nt: TGCAGCGTTAAGTACTTAGAGACCCAGTACTTC
CDR3aa: CSVKYLETQYF

d_gene: TRBD2
j_gene: TRBJ2-5
v_gene: TRBV7-2
abundance: .
CDR3nt: TGTGCCAGCAGCCAAAGGGCAGCGGGGTCCCAAGAGACCCAGTACTTC
CDR3aa: CASSQRAAGSQETQYF

d_gene: TRBD1
j_gene: TRBJ2-1
v_gene: TRBV7-6
abundance: .
CDR3nt: TGTGCCAGCAGCTTAGCACAGGGGGTGGGCAATGAGCAGTTCTTC
CDR3aa: CASSLAQGVGNEQFF

d_gene: .
j_gene: TRBJ2-3
v_gene: TRBV29-1
abundance: .
CDR3nt: TGCAGCCTGTCGGGGGCAGATACGCAGTATTTT
CDR3aa: CSLSGADTQYF

d_gene: .
j_gene: TRBJ1-5
v_gene: TRBV28
abundance: .
CDR3nt: TGTGCCAGCAGTTTTGCAGGGCGGCTCCAGCATTTT
CDR3aa: CASSFAGRLQHF

d_gene: .
j_gene: TRBJ2-3
v_gene: TRBV7-2
abundance: .
CDR3nt: TGTGCCAGCAGCTTATTAGCGGGCACAGATACGCAGTATTTT
CDR3aa: CASSLLAGTDTQYF

d_gene: .
j_gene: TRBJ1-1
v_gene: TRBV9
abundance: .
CDR3nt: TGTGCCAGCAGCGTAGGCCCCACGACTAACACTGAAGCTTTCTTT
CDR3aa: CASSVGPTTNTEAFF

d_gene: .
j_gene: TRBJ2-1
v_gene: TRBV4-3
abundance: .
CDR3nt: TGCGCCAGCAGCCACTACGATGAGTTTCAAAGCTCCTACAATGAGCAGTTCTTC
CDR3aa: CASSHYDEFQSSYNEQFF

d_gene: TRBD1
j_gene: TRBJ1-2
v_gene: TRBV5-5
abundance: few
CDR3nt: TGTGCCAGCAGCGCGGTGACAGGGAACTATGGCTACACCTTC
CDR3aa: CASSAVTGNYGYTF

d_gene: .
j_gene: TRBJ1-6
v_gene: TRBV6-5
abundance: once
CDR3nt: TGTGCCAGCAGTTATGGAGATAATTCACCCCTCCACTTT
CDR3aa: CASSYGDNSPLHF

d_gene: TRBD1
j_gene: TRBJ1-1
v_gene: TRBV18
abundance: .
CDR3nt: TGTGCCAGCTCACGAGCACAGGGGTGGGACACTGAAGCTTTCTTT
CDR3aa: CASSRAQGWDTEAFF

d_gene: TRBD2
j_gene: TRBJ2-3
v_gene: TRBV5-4
abundance: .
CDR3nt: TGTGCCAGCAGCTTGGGGCTAGCGGGGGGGGTCACAGATACGCAGTATTTT
CDR3aa: CASSLGLAGGVTDTQYF

d_gene: .
j_gene: TRBJ1-5
v_gene: TRBV2
abundance: few
CDR3nt: TGTGCCAGCAGTGAAGACAGGGCGGCTCAGCCCCAGCATTTT
CDR3aa: CASSEDRAAQPQHF

d_gene: TRBD1
j_gene: TRBJ1-2
v_gene: TRBV18
abundance: .
CDR3nt: TGTGCCAGCTCACCGGCGACAGGGGTGAACTATGGCTACACCTTC
CDR3aa: CASSPATGVNYGYTF

d_gene: TRBD2
j_gene: TRBJ2-2
v_gene: TRBV30
abundance: .
CDR3nt: TGTGCCTGGACCCCTAGCGGGGGAAACACCGGGGAGCTGTTTTTT
CDR3aa: CAWTPSGGNTGELFF

d_gene: .
j_gene: TRBJ2-3
v_gene: TRBV29-1
abundance: .
CDR3nt: TGCAGCGTTGAGGGTGGGCGGGGAGATACGCAGTATTTT
CDR3aa: CSVEGGRGDTQYF

d_gene: TRBD1
j_gene: TRBJ2-1
v_gene: TRBV18
abundance: once
CDR3nt: TGTGCCAGCTCACCGTCAGGGGGCAACAATGAGCAGTTCTTC
CDR3aa: CASSPSGGNNEQFF

d_gene: TRBD1
j_gene: TRBJ2-5
v_gene: TRBV7-9
abundance: .
CDR3nt: TGTGCCAGCAGCTTAACCGGGACAGGGGAGACCCAGTACTTC
CDR3aa: CASSLTGTGETQYF

d_gene: TRBD2
j_gene: TRBJ2-5
v_gene: TRBV10-2
abundance: few
CDR3nt: TGCGCCACAAAAGCGGGGGGGCAAGAGACCCAGTACTTC
CDR3aa: CATKAGGQETQYF

d_gene: .
j_gene: TRBJ1-2
v_gene: TRBV5-3
abundance: .
CDR3nt: TGTGCCAGAAGCCAATACAGGGTATCTCCCTTC
CDR3aa: CARSQYRVSPF

d_gene: TRBD2
j_gene: TRBJ2-7
v_gene: TRBV3-1/TRBV3-2
abundance: .
CDR3nt: TGTGCCAGCAGCCCGGGGGGTAGGGAGCAGTACTTC
CDR3aa: CASSPGGREQYF

d_gene: TRBD1
j_gene: TRBJ1-3
v_gene: TRBV18
abundance: .
CDR3nt: TGTGCCAGCTCACCCAGGGGGCGCGAAACTGGAAACACCATATATTTT
CDR3aa: CASSPRGRETGNTIYF